Shown below are 27 T cell receptor beta chains from a single sample sequenced in a study of type 1 and type 2 diabetes patients. Amplification started from genomic DNA. A primer set of 30 forward and 13 reverse primers amplified the CDR3. Each CDR3 protein is one row after TCRdb ran MiXCR on the multiplex PCR reads. This table holds 250,000 to 300,000 distinct CDR3 sequences, approximately 45% found once. Sequenced input: peripheral blood mononuclear cells (PBMCs). The origin of the receptors is a man aged 18 to 29 with type 2 diabetes.

This clonotype has only a few counts. This sequence joins TRBV29-1 and TRBJ2-7, with 8 bases identical to TRBD1. Germline V gene sequence: CDR1 SQVTM, CDR2 ANQGSEA. There are 17 residues in the CDR3. V dropped 0 bases and J dropped 6; count of bases not matched to a gene: 16. The CDR3 DNA is TGCAGCGTTGAAGATCACAGCTTGGGACAGGAATTTGTCGAGCAGTACTTC. Protein: CSVEDHSLGQEFVEQYF.

This chain connects TRBV5-1 to TRBJ2-1; D is uncertain. CDR1 is SGHRS and CDR2 is YFSETQ in the germline V gene. The CDR3 runs 14 residues. Trimming took 4 bases from V and 10 from J, leaving 18 bases between them. DNA for the CDR3: TGCGCCAGCAGCCAACAGATTCCTCAAGACGAGCAGTTCTTC. Protein product: CASSQQIPQDEQFF.

This clonotype was counted only a few times. The chain recombines TRBV25-1 with TRBJ2-2; TRBD2 matches 9 bases. Unmatched junction bases numbered 7, after V lost 4 bases and J lost 7 bases. The CDR3 has 15 residues. The germline V gene encodes CDR1 MGHDK and CDR2 SYGVNS. The CDR3 DNA reads as TGTGCCAGCAGTGTAGGGACTAGCTACGTCGGGGAGCTGTTTTTT. Translated: CASSVGTSYVGELFF.

This clonotype was counted between two and nine times. V and J are TRBV24-1 and TRBJ1-1, with D uncertain. V dropped 2 bases and J dropped 0 bases, with 6 bases sitting between them. The CDR3 is 14 residues long. Looked up from germline, CDR1 is KGHDR and CDR2 is SFDVKD. CDR3 sequence (DNA): TGTGCCACCAGTGATTCGACCATGAACACTGAAGCTTTCTTT. This gives the protein CATSDSTMNTEAFF.

About this clonotype itself: A much larger clone lies one base from this, so it may be a read error. The chain carries TRBV2 and TRBJ1-1; weak D call: TRBD1 (6 bases). In germline, CDR1 is SNHLY, CDR2 FYNNEI. The CDR3 length is 18 residues. The CDR3 protein is CASSERRGVWVPHTETFF. In nucleotides, the CDR3 is TGTGCCAGCAGTGAACGGAGGGGGGTGTGGGTCCCCCACACTGAAACTTTCTTT.

This chain connects TRBV6-1 to TRBJ2-7; maybe TRBD1 (6 bases). The CDR3 extends over 12 amino acids. Trimming pared 7 bases from V and 5 bases from J, leaving 12 bases between. CDR1 MNHNS and CDR2 SASEGT come from the germline V gene. CDR3 bases: TGTGCCAGCAACAGGGTTGGGAACGAGCAGTACTTC. Translation gives CASNRVGNEQYF.

As to this clonotype: The CDR3 carries no conserved terminal phenylalanine or tryptophan, so it likely arises from a read error. The chain is built from TRBV7-2 and TRBJ2-7; D gene unclear. Trimming left V 2 bases short and J 3 bases short, with 8 bases between. CDR1 and CDR2 from the germline V gene are SGHTA and FQGNSA. This CDR3 comprises 13 residues. The CDR3 nucleotides read TGTGCCAGCAGCTTAAGAACAGTCTACGAGCAGTACTCC. Translated, it gives CASSLRTVYEQYS.

This clonotype was observed a few times. V gene TRBV28 combines with J gene TRBJ2-5; no reliable D call. Germline V gene lookup returns CDR1 MDHEN and CDR2 SYDVKM. V gave up 7 bases and J gave up 5 bases, with 11 bases separating them. This CDR3 region has 12 residues. CDR3 amino acids: CASTTSLETQYF. CDR3 in DNA: TGTGCCAGCACCACATCCTTGGAGACCCAGTACTTC.

This clonotype was counted between two and nine times. The J gene is TRBJ1-2, the V gene TRBV24-1; possible D gene TRBD1, 6 bases. Per the germline V gene, CDR1 is KGHDR and CDR2 is SFDVKD. Trimming removed 4 bases from V and 1 base from J, with 9 bases in between. This CDR3 has 14 amino acids. Here the CDR3 DNA reads TGTGCCACCAGTGAGCCAGGGGTTAACTATGGCTACACCTTC. This encodes CATSEPGVNYGYTF.

The genes are TRBV7-2 and TRBJ2-7; D is tentatively TRBD1 or TRBD2 (5 bases each). Trimming stripped 6 bases from V and 2 bases from J, with 11 bases between. This CDR3 has 13 residues. Germline values: CDR1 SGHTA, CDR2 FQGNSA. CDR3 region: CASSRGPTYEQYF. CDR3 sequence (DNA): TGTGCCAGCAGTCGGGGACCTACCTACGAGCAGTACTTC. Full variable domain (remainder filled in from reference TRBV7-2 and TRBJ2-7): GAGVSQSPSNKVTEKGKDVELRCDPISGHTALYWYRQSLGQGLEFLIYFQGNSAPDKSGLPSDRFSAERTGGSVSTLTIQRTQQEDSAVYLCASSRGPTYEQYFGPGTRLTVT.

With regard to this clonotype: This may be a read error, as it is one base from a much larger clone. This chain links TRBV30 with TRBJ1-1; D remains ambiguous. This CDR3 is 13 amino acids long. From germline, CDR1 is GTSNPN and CDR2 SVGIG (reference sequence). V lost 2 bases to trimming and J lost 3 bases, with 10 bases between them. The DNA of the CDR3 is TGTGCCTGGAGTTTAACAGAGTACACTGAAGCTTTCTTT. It specifies CAWSLTEYTEAFF.

This clonotype was detected a few times. V is TRBV30 and J is TRBJ1-5; 7 nucleotides align to TRBD1. This CDR3 spans 13 amino acids. V lost 5 bases, J lost 2 bases, and 3 bases stayed unmatched. Germline V gives CDR1 GTSNPN, CDR2 SVGIG (reference sequence). CDR3 loop: CAWDREGNQPQHF. CDR3 coding DNA: TGTGCCTGGGACAGGGAGGGCAATCAGCCCCAGCATTTT.

There are a few counts of this clonotype. V usage is TRBV6-5 and J usage is TRBJ2-1; no clear D. Trimming took 6 bases from V and 7 from J, leaving 13 bases between them. The CDR3 length is 13 residues. The germline gives CDR1 MNHEY, CDR2 SVGAGI. The CDR3, as DNA: TGTGCCAGCAGACCCTTTAGTTCGAATGAGCAGTTCTTC. As protein: CASRPFSSNEQFF.

This clonotype appeared a few times. V gene TRBV28 combines with J gene TRBJ2-7, with D uncertain. With 3 bases removed from V and 7 bases from J, the gap between germline ends came to 7 bases. The CDR3 has 11 residues. In germline, CDR1 is MDHEN, CDR2 SYDVKM. This CDR3 reads CASSFEREQYF. The CDR3 DNA sequence: TGTGCCAGCAGTTTTGAGAGGGAGCAGTACTTC.

This clonotype showed up many times. The chain uses TRBV30 and TRBJ2-7; D is unresolved. The V and J ends lost 0 bases and 7 bases respectively, with 10 bases between them. Germline CDR1 is GTSNPN and CDR2 is SVGIG (reference sequence). CDR3 size: 12 residues. CDR3 DNA: TGTGCCTGGAGTGTAATGGGTCGGGAGCAGTACTTC. Its translation: CAWSVMGREQYF.

The rearrangement joins TRBV6-1 to TRBJ2-1; a weak D match, TRBD2 (6 bases). Trimming cost V 4 bases and J 2 bases, with 12 bases left between them. The germline CDR1 and CDR2 sequences are MNHNS and SASEGT. CDR3 length equals 15 residues. CDR3 sequence (DNA): TGTGCCAGCAGTGGACCGGGAGCGGCCTACAATGAGCAGTTCTTC. Residues: CASSGPGAAYNEQFF.

The CDR3 coding sequence is TGTGCCAGCAGCGCAGGGGTCACTGGAAACACCATATATTTT. As protein: CASSAGVTGNTIYF. The rearrangement joins TRBV7-9 to TRBJ1-3; TRBD1 is a possible D gene (6 bases). Trimming cost V 5 bases and J 2 bases, with 10 bases left between them. The CDR3 covers 14 residues. The V gene's germline CDR1 is SEHNR and CDR2 FQNEAQ (reference sequence).

The chain has TRBV19 and TRBJ1-2, with TRBD1 as a possible D gene (5 bases). The V end was cut by 3 bases, the J end by 10 bases, with 15 bases between. The CDR3 runs 13 residues. Germline assignment: CDR1 LNHDA and CDR2 SQIVND (reference sequence). The CDR3 loop reads CASSIVPGKPYTF. In nucleotides, the CDR3 is TGTGCCAGTAGTATCGTTCCAGGGAAACCCTACACCTTC.

This sequence joins TRBV7-2 and TRBJ1-2; 7 bases match TRBD1. After removal of 5 bases from V and 6 bases from J, the junction contained 9 bases not matched to a gene. The CDR3 loop spans 14 amino acids. In germline, CDR1 is SGHTA, CDR2 FQGNSA. The CDR3 DNA is TGTGCCAGCAGCACCTACGTAACAGGGGATGGCTACACCTTC. Its translation: CASSTYVTGDGYTF. The full variable domain, rest sourced from reference TRBV7-2 and TRBJ1-2, is GAGVSQSPSNKVTEKGKDVELRCDPISGHTALYWYRQSLGQGLEFLIYFQGNSAPDKSGLPSDRFSAERTGGSVSTLTIQRTQQEDSAVYLCASSTYVTGDGYTFGSGTRLTVV.

The chain uses TRBV5-5 and TRBJ2-1; D call uncertain. The CDR3 is 13 residues long. Germline CDR1 is SGHKS and CDR2 is YYEKEE (reference sequence). V dropped 3 bases and J dropped 6 bases, with 10 bases sitting between them. The CDR3 nucleotides read TGTGCCAGCAGCTCCTATCACCTCAATGAGCAGTTCTTC. As protein: CASSSYHLNEQFF.

The rearrangement joins TRBV25-1 to TRBJ2-1, with TRBD1 identical over 8 bases. Near its end, the DNA agrees better with TRBJ2-7, so the J call may be wrong. The length of the CDR3 is 12 residues. The germline V gene encodes CDR1 MGHDK and CDR2 SYGVNS. The chain's CDR3 is CASSNDRGEQYF. CDR3 in DNA: TGTGCCAGCAGCAACGACAGGGGCGAGCAGTACTTC.

This clonotype was seen a single time. The genes are TRBV9 and TRBJ2-4; D may correspond to TRBD1 or TRBD2 (5 bases each). Trimming pared 0 bases from V and 6 bases from J, leaving 19 bases between. CDR3 size: 17 residues. CDR1 is SGDLS and CDR2 is YYNGEE in the germline V gene. CDR3 coding DNA: TGTGCCAGCAGCGTAGTGGGGACCAGCAGATTTGTAAACATTCAGTACTTC. Protein sequence: CASSVVGTSRFVNIQYF.

For this clonotype: A much larger clone lies a single base off, so this may be a read error. This rearrangement joins TRBV10-1 to TRBJ2-7; D remains ambiguous. Germline V gene sequence: CDR1 WNHNN, CDR2 SYGVQD (reference sequence). The CDR3 extends over 13 amino acids. The germline V and J ends were trimmed by 0 bases and 7 bases, with 10 bases remaining between them. The CDR3, as DNA: TGCGCCAGCAGTGAGTCGGGAAGGGAAGAGCAGTACTTC. Translating gives CASSESGREEQYF.

J is TRBJ2-5 and V is TRBV10-1; D not resolved. This CDR3 has 17 residues. Per the germline V gene, CDR1 is WNHNN and CDR2 is SYGVQD (reference sequence). Trimming took off 0 bases at V and 3 bases at J, with 17 bases between the two ends. The CDR3 nucleotides read TGCGCCAGCAGTGAGTCGCCCCTCGGGCGGAACGAAGAGACCCAGTACTTC. It encodes CASSESPLGRNEETQYF.

The chain employs TRBV20-1 and TRBJ1-5; 8 nucleotides line up with TRBD1. Germline V gene data show CDR1 as DFQATT and CDR2 as SNEGSKA (reference sequence). Trimming at V came to 3 bases and at J to 2 bases, leaving 6 bases not matched to a gene. CDR3 length equals 15 residues. CDR3 protein: CSARDREGGNQPQHF. CDR3 nucleotides: TGCAGTGCTAGGGACAGGGAAGGAGGCAATCAGCCCCAGCATTTT.

This sequence joins TRBV2 and TRBJ1-6, with a tentative D call TRBD1 (6 bases). The CDR3 sequence is 15 residues long. Germline V CDR1 and CDR2: SNHLY, FYNNEI. Between the trimmed V and J ends, which lost 5 bases and 10 bases, there was a span of 18 bases. DNA of the CDR3: TGTGCCAGCAGTTTATTCGGGGGGCAGGGCTCACCCCTCCACTTT. This codes for CASSLFGGQGSPLHF.

This clonotype was found a few times. The chain joins TRBV7-6 to TRBJ1-1, with D possibly being TRBD1 (5 bases). This CDR3 region has 13 residues. V was cut by 5 bases and J by 10 bases, with 17 bases left in between. The germline V gene has CDR1 SGHVS and CDR2 FNYEAQ. The CDR3 protein is CASSPPRRGRAFF. The CDR3 DNA follows: TGTGCCAGCAGCCCCCCAAGAAGGGGTCGAGCTTTCTTT.